A single sample gave rise to the 27 T cell receptor beta chains below, sequenced in a study of response to subunit inactivated influenza vaccine. TCRdb reanalysed the RT-PCR reads using MiXCR and keeps one entry per CDR3 protein. The sample has about 540,000 distinct CDR3 sequences, around 25% seen once. This sample was also put to use in a study of T cells expressing NK-cell markers. That investigation notes: What made the TCR beta cDNA was 5'RACE template switching with UMIs.

This material consisted of CD4+ T cells sorted from PBMCs, taken roughly 13 days after vaccination. The receptors come from a man aged 50 to 60 who received an inactivated influenza vaccine.

This clonotype has more than one count but fewer than ten. The CDR3 coding sequence is TGTGCCAGCAGTTACTCGAAAAACGTCTCGGGACAGGGGAACACTGAAGCTTTCTTT. Translation gives CASSYSKNVSGQGNTEAFF. The chain carries TRBV6-2 or TRBV6-3 and TRBJ1-1; 9 bases match TRBD1. The CDR3 extends over 19 amino acids. CDR1 is MNHEY and CDR2 is SVGEGT in the germline V gene. With 0 bases clipped from V and 1 base from J, the junction kept 12 bases outside the gene matches.

The gene calls are TRBV5-1 and TRBJ2-1, with D perhaps TRBD2 (5 bases). From germline, CDR1 is SGHRS and CDR2 YFSETQ. Trimming pared 1 base from V and 7 bases from J, leaving 9 bases between. The CDR3 covers 13 residues. Here the CDR3 DNA reads TGCGCCAGCAGCTTGTATCCGGGAAATGAGCAGTTCTTC. Translation gives CASSLYPGNEQFF.

The chain joins TRBV29-1 to TRBJ2-7; D gene ambiguous. Per germline, CDR1 SQVTM and CDR2 ANQGSEA. V was trimmed by 6 bases and J by 6 bases, leaving 12 bases between them. There are 11 residues in the CDR3. The CDR3 protein is CSVSGFCEQYF. The CDR3 bases are TGCAGCGTAAGTGGGTTTTGCGAGCAGTACTTC.

The chain combines TRBV27 with TRBJ1-2; D is uncertain. Looked up from germline, CDR1 is MNHEY and CDR2 is SMNVEV (reference sequence). V was cut by 6 bases and J by 4 bases, with 15 bases left in between. The CDR3 loop spans 14 amino acids. CDR3 DNA: TGTGCCAGCAGACCTGAAGGGTGGGGCTATGGCTACACCTTC. Residues: CASRPEGWGYGYTF.

This clonotype was counted at least ten times. V and J are TRBV7-2 and TRBJ1-6, with D unresolved. CDR1 and CDR2 (germline): SGHTA, FQGNSA. This CDR3 spans 13 amino acids. The V end was cut by 3 bases, the J end by 7 bases, with 7 bases between. As DNA, the CDR3 is TGTGCCAGCAGCTTGTTGGGAAATTCACCCCTCCACTTT. Translated, it gives CASSLLGNSPLHF.

This rearrangement joins TRBV20-1 to TRBJ1-1; D not certain. Germline loops: CDR1 DFQATT, CDR2 SNEGSKA (reference sequence). Trimming removed 0 bases at V and 0 bases at J, with 8 bases between. CDR3 size: 14 residues. Here the CDR3 reads CSARDGPLNTEAFF. Written as DNA, the CDR3 is TGCAGTGCTAGAGATGGGCCATTGAACACTGAAGCTTTCTTT.

This clonotype occurred a few times. The chain couples TRBV10-3 to TRBJ2-1, with 7 nucleotides matching TRBD2. The germline V gene encodes CDR1 ENHRY and CDR2 SYGVKD. The CDR3 length is 16 residues. Trimming removed 3 bases from V and 6 bases from J; junction bases left unmatched: 11. The CDR3 here is CAISDSAGLLGNEQFF. The CDR3, as DNA: TGTGCCATCAGTGATTCAGCGGGGCTTTTGGGCAATGAGCAGTTCTTC.

The V and J genes are TRBV6-5 and TRBJ2-3; unclear D gene. Germline values: CDR1 MNHEY, CDR2 SVGAGI. V was shortened by 0 bases and J by 9 bases, with 16 bases between the two germline ends. This CDR3 comprises 15 residues. As DNA, the CDR3 is TGTGCCAGCAGTTACTCACCCAGGACCTCGGCCACGCAGTATTTT. Protein: CASSYSPRTSATQYF.

The chain couples TRBV28 to TRBJ2-2; 9 bases are a match to TRBD1. Losses at the gene ends were 6 bases for V and 5 bases for J; bases not matched to a gene: 7. The CDR3 is 15 residues long. CDR1 and CDR2 from the germline V gene are MDHEN and SYDVKM. The CDR3 loop reads CASREGTGRTGELFF. The CDR3 DNA reads TGTGCCAGCAGGGAGGGGACAGGGAGAACCGGGGAGCTGTTTTTT.

This chain connects TRBV6-1 to TRBJ2-6; D gene unclear. The length of the CDR3 is 13 residues. Germline V gene data show CDR1 as MNHNS and CDR2 as SASEGT. Trimming left V 9 bases short and J 2 bases short, with 8 bases between. The CDR3 nucleotides read TGTGCCAGGAGTCCCGCTGGGGCCAACGTCCTGACTTTC. It specifies CARSPAGANVLTF.

In its sample, this clonotype was seen many times. V is TRBV9 and J is TRBJ2-7; 9 bases match TRBD1. CDR1 is SGDLS, CDR2 YYNGEE, per germline. V was pared by 3 bases and J by 3 bases, with 4 bases of the junction left unmatched. The CDR3 sequence is 14 residues long. The CDR3 is CASSAGQGNYEQYF. The CDR3 coding sequence is TGTGCCAGCAGCGCCGGACAGGGGAACTACGAGCAGTACTTC.

There are many counts of this clonotype. The chain joins TRBV7-6 to TRBJ1-3; no definite D call. Germline loops: CDR1 SGHVS, CDR2 FNYEAQ. The CDR3 is made up of 16 amino acids. V was shortened by 5 bases and J by 5 bases, with 19 bases between the two germline ends. The CDR3 loop is CASSPLATLGRNTIYF. As DNA, the CDR3 is TGTGCCAGCAGCCCCCTAGCAACGCTTGGAAGAAACACCATATATTTT. Supplemented by reference TRBV7-6 and TRBJ1-3, the full variable domain reads GAGVSQSPRYKVTKRGQDVALRCDPISGHVSLYWYRQALGQGPEFLTYFNYEAQQDKSGLPNDRFSAERPEGSISTLTIQRTEQRDSAMYRCASSPLATLGRNTIYFGEGSWLTVV.

This clonotype was picked up a small number of times. The chain links TRBV5-6 to TRBJ2-1; D is uncertain. Per the germline V gene, CDR1 is SGHDT and CDR2 is YYEEEE. The CDR3 contains 13 residues. V was clipped by 0 bases and J by 8 bases, with 9 bases between them. For the CDR3, the DNA is TGTGCCAGCAGCTTGGGGGCTAGTCATGAGCAGTTCTTC. Protein sequence: CASSLGASHEQFF.

This clonotype was counted a few times. The chain carries TRBV3-1 and TRBJ2-7; TRBD1 matches at 9 bases. V dropped 3 bases and J dropped 2; count of bases not matched to a gene: 5. The CDR3 is 15 residues long. Germline-derived CDR1 and CDR2 are LGHDT and YNNKEL (reference sequence). CDR3: CASSQEGQGTYEQYF. Written as DNA, the CDR3 is TGTGCCAGCAGCCAGGAGGGACAGGGTACCTACGAGCAGTACTTC.

The chain recombines TRBV6-1 with TRBJ2-2; D call uncertain. V lost 6 bases and J lost 0, with 14 bases in between. This CDR3 has 16 residues. Germline CDR1 is MNHNS and CDR2 is SASEGT. CDR3 nucleotide sequence: TGTGCCAGCAGGCCCCGGCAGATCGCGAACACCGGGGAGCTGTTTTTT. Translating it yields CASRPRQIANTGELFF.

This chain connects TRBV2 to TRBJ2-5; possibly TRBD1 for D (5 bases). Trimming removed 7 bases at V and 5 bases at J, with 14 bases between. CDR1 is SNHLY, CDR2 FYNNEI, per germline. This CDR3 contains 13 residues. CDR3 amino acids: CASKPDILETQYF. CDR3 DNA: TGTGCCAGCAAACCGGACATCCTGGAGACCCAGTACTTC.

The chain links TRBV7-2 to TRBJ1-2; D call uncertain. The length of the CDR3 is 16 residues. Germline V lookup: CDR1 SGHTA, CDR2 FQGNSA. The V end lost 1 base, the J end lost 0 bases, and 12 bases lay between the germline ends. The CDR3 bases are TGTGCCAGCAGCTTAGAGCCCCGCGGGACTAACTATGGCTACACCTTC. It encodes CASSLEPRGTNYGYTF.

With regard to this clonotype: Compared with germline, one end of the junction differs, possibly owing to a read error. The rearrangement joins TRBV20-1 to TRBJ2-7; TRBD1 is a possible D gene (6 bases). Germline CDR1 is DFQATT and CDR2 is SNEGSKA (reference sequence). This CDR3 contains 12 residues. The chain's CDR3 is CSARKSGQGRHF. CDR3 nucleotide sequence: TGCAGTGCTAGAAAGTCGGGCCAGGGGCGGCACTTC.

In this sample, this clonotype turned up many times. This chain joins TRBV20-1 and TRBJ2-1; D is possibly TRBD1 (6 bases). CDR1 and CDR2 (germline): DFQATT, SNEGSKA (reference sequence). The CDR3 has 14 amino acids. The V and J ends lost 0 bases and 5 bases respectively, with 11 bases between them. CDR3 coding DNA: TGCAGTGCTAGAGACTTGGACAGCGACAATGAGCAGTTCTTC. Protein product: CSARDLDSDNEQFF.

This rearrangement joins TRBV5-1 to TRBJ2-5, with D possibly TRBD1 on 5 matching bases. CDR1 SGHRS and CDR2 YFSETQ come from the germline V gene. V lost 4 bases, J lost 1 base, and 17 bases lay in between. The CDR3 consists of 16 residues. CDR3 nucleotides: TGCGCCAGCAGCCCGCCGGTGCAGGGAATCCAAGAGACCCAGTACTTC. Its protein product is CASSPPVQGIQETQYF.

V gene TRBV29-1 combines with J gene TRBJ2-7; 8 bases align to TRBD1. The CDR3 length is 13 residues. Germline V gene data show CDR1 as SQVTM and CDR2 as ANQGSEA. Trimming removed 6 bases from V and 1 base from J; junction bases left unmatched: 5. The CDR3 reads CSVKDRASYEQYF. The CDR3, as DNA: TGCAGCGTAAAGGACAGGGCATCCTACGAGCAGTACTTC.

This clonotype turned up a few times. The chain is built from TRBV5-1 and TRBJ2-5; no definite D call. Germline loops: CDR1 SGHRS, CDR2 YFSETQ. This CDR3 has 12 residues. Trimming took 4 bases from V and 5 from J, leaving 9 bases between them. CDR3 sequence reads: CASSPLTETQYF. For the CDR3, the DNA is TGCGCCAGCAGCCCCTTGACGGAGACCCAGTACTTC.

This sequence joins TRBV20-1 and TRBJ1-4; 7 nucleotides match TRBD1. This CDR3 has 14 amino acids. CDR1 is DFQATT and CDR2 is SNEGSKA in the germline V gene (reference sequence). V was clipped by 3 bases and J by 5 bases; unmatched bases: 6. CDR3 bases: TGCAGTGCTAGGGACCCGACAGGGAATGAAAAACTGTTTTTT. Amino acids: CSARDPTGNEKLFF.

This clonotype was seen ten or more times. Relative to the germline gene, one junction end is altered; a read error may explain this. Written as DNA, the CDR3 is TGTGCCAGCAGTTTAGGTTTTCAAGAGACCCAGTACTTC. Encoded protein: CASSLGFQETQYF. V and J are TRBV11-2 and TRBJ2-5; D remains ambiguous. This CDR3 has 13 residues. Per germline, CDR1 SGHAT and CDR2 FQNNGV.

This clonotype showed up just a few times. The chain has TRBV20-1 and TRBJ2-1, with unresolved D. V lost 5 bases to trimming and J lost 10 bases, with 12 bases between them. The CDR3 runs to 11 residues. Germline assignment: CDR1 DFQATT and CDR2 SNEGSKA (reference sequence). The CDR3 DNA follows: TGCAGTGCTGTCGGATACGAGGAGCAGTTCTTC. This codes for CSAVGYEEQFF.

Only a few counts were recorded for this clonotype. This chain links TRBV25-1 with TRBJ2-1, with 9 bases fitting TRBD2. Looked up from germline, CDR1 is MGHDK and CDR2 is SYGVNS. V lost 4 bases, J lost 6 bases, and 1 base stayed unmatched. This CDR3 spans 13 amino acids. CDR3 nucleotide sequence: TGTGCCAGCAGTGTGCGGGGGGGCAATGAGCAGTTCTTC. As protein: CASSVRGGNEQFF.

This clonotype has only a few counts. The chain links TRBV28 to TRBJ1-3; D is possibly TRBD1 (5 bases). The germline gives CDR1 MDHEN, CDR2 SYDVKM. V was shortened by 10 bases and J by 8 bases, with 15 bases between the two germline ends. CDR3 length: 12 amino acids. CDR3 protein: CATYGTGDTIYF. The CDR3 nucleotides are TGTGCCACCTACGGCACAGGAGACACCATATATTTT.